Sequencing of this T cell receptor (beta chain) was carried out in a study of shared clonotypes between healthy human individuals. On the study more broadly: CD4 naive and memory got three plates each, CD8 naive two, CD8 memory one. General study findings and limits: Collection of samples was limited to blood; tissue repertoires likely differ. An effect of sequencing depth on clonotype sharing among donors was expected.

Clones were sequenced by immunoSEQ multiplex PCR, and TCRdb holds only the in-frame ones, with some missing. This sample has some 1,900,000 clones, with roughly 94% found just once. With regard to this clone: Its antigen remains unknown.

Naive CD8 isolation took CD45RO-negative cells positively selected for CCR7 and excluded terminally differentiated effector memory CD45RA+ cells. Germline CDR1 is MNHEY and CDR2 is SMNVEV (reference sequence). This CDR3 is 12 amino acids long. V was trimmed by 2 bases and J by 12 bases, leaving 11 bases between them. V is TRBV27 and J is TRBJ2-1; D is possibly TRBD2 (6 bases). Sequenced input: naive CD8+ T cells sorted from blood. The source is a man younger than 30 in good health. In DNA, the CDR3 is TGTGCCAGCAGTTTACCCGGGGGAGGGCAGTTCTTC. This translates into CASSLPGGGQFF.